Sequencing of this T cell receptor beta chain was carried out in a study of Tregs in tolerant kidney transplant recipients. With 3 bases removed from V and 8 bases from J, the gap between germline ends came to 23 bases. Germline CDR1 is KGHSH and CDR2 is LQKENI. CDR3 length equals 17 residues. Produced via immunoSEQ multiplex PCR; TCRdb's table is partial and in-frame only. The sample has 110,000 or so clones, almost 95% seen once. Unstimulated regulatory T cells (CD4+CD25+CD127-), CD4+CD25- non-regulatory cells, CD4 and CD8 cells were FACS-sorted from thawed PBMCs. The receptor's source is a human donor in good health. The chain couples TRBV18 to TRBJ2-1; D is ambiguous. Source material: CD4+ T cells from blood. The CDR3 DNA follows: TGTGCCAGCTCACCCGCGGTTCCGGCACAGTCTTCCCATGAGCAGTTCTTC. Translated: CASSPAVPAQSSHEQFF.